The 7 T cell receptor beta chains given below trace back to one sample, sequenced in a study of cytomegalovirus exposure and HLA in healthy donors. The PCR employed 60 Vbeta primers together with 13 Jbeta primers. Using immunoSEQ multiplex PCR, the repertoire was profiled, and TCRdb retains in-frame clones only, with some absent. The table includes some 120,000 clones, roughly 82% detected once. The sample taken for sequencing was PBMCs. These TCRs come from a man between 18 and 35 years old in good health and CMV-seropositive.

CDR3 DNA sequence: TGTGCCAGCAGTTACGGAGGGGGGAGGGCCTACAATGAGCAGTTCTTC. Amino acid sequence: CASSYGGGRAYNEQFF. The chain carries TRBV6-5 and TRBJ2-1; D might be TRBD2 (7 bases). Trimming removed 2 bases from V and 2 bases from J, with 13 bases in between. CDR3 length: 16 residues. CDR1 is MNHEY and CDR2 is SVGAGI in the germline V gene.

This chain connects TRBV28 to TRBJ2-7; D perhaps matches TRBD2 (6 bases). Looked up from germline, CDR1 is MDHEN and CDR2 is SYDVKM. This CDR3 is built from 14 residues. Trimming took off 3 bases at V and 7 bases at J, with 16 bases between the two ends. The CDR3 DNA is TGTGCCAGCAGTTTTTCCCCTCAGGGAGGAGAGCAGTACTTC. Translation gives CASSFSPQGGEQYF.

The sample holds one count of this clone. J is TRBJ1-1 and V is TRBV27; D is ambiguous. V was shortened by 5 bases and J by 11 bases, with 21 bases between the two germline ends. Germline-derived CDR1 and CDR2 are MNHEY and SMNVEV (reference sequence). The CDR3 is 14 amino acids. CDR3 protein: CASSNPRGNLGAFF. CDR3 DNA sequence: TGTGCCAGCAGTAACCCGCGGGGAAATCTGGGGGCTTTCTTT.

This sequence joins TRBV5-6 and TRBJ2-3; D unclear. V was shortened by 3 bases and J by 2 bases, with 13 bases between the two germline ends. Per the germline V gene, CDR1 is SGHDT and CDR2 is YYEEEE. This CDR3 spans 15 amino acids. The CDR3 spells CASSSLRFYTDTQYF. The DNA of the CDR3 is TGTGCCAGCAGCTCCCTAAGATTTTACACAGATACGCAGTATTTT.

This rearrangement joins TRBV11-2 to TRBJ2-5; D unclear. Trimming took 0 bases from V and 2 from J, leaving 4 bases between them. Per germline, CDR1 SGHAT and CDR2 FQNNGV. The CDR3 is 13 residues long. The CDR3 nucleotides are TGTGCCAGCAGCTTAGACAGGCAAGAGACCCAGTACTTC. As protein: CASSLDRQETQYF.

The genes are TRBV15 and TRBJ1-3; possible D gene TRBD1, 5 bases. The germline V gene encodes CDR1 LNHNV and CDR2 YYDKDF (reference sequence). This CDR3 is built from 15 residues. V lost 5 bases to trimming and J lost 2 bases, with 13 bases between them. The DNA of the CDR3 is TGTGCCACCAGCCCGACGGGGGGGACTGGAAACACCATATATTTT. Protein sequence: CATSPTGGTGNTIYF. The whole variable domain, remainder taken from reference TRBV15 and TRBJ1-3, is DAMVIQNPRYQVTQFGKPVTLSCSQTLNHNVMYWYQQKSSQAPKLLFHYYDKDFNNEADTPDNFQSRRPNTSFCFLDIRSPGLGDTAMYLCATSPTGGTGNTIYFGEGSWLTVV.

The rearrangement uses TRBV19 and TRBJ2-7; 13 bases fit TRBD2. The CDR3 sequence is 14 residues long. Germline V gene data show CDR1 as LNHDA and CDR2 as SQIVND (reference sequence). Losses at the gene ends were 7 bases for V and 7 bases for J; bases not matched to a gene: 7. CDR3 residues: CASKGTSGIREQYF. DNA of the CDR3: TGTGCCAGTAAAGGGACTAGCGGGATCCGTGAGCAGTACTTC.